The 19 T cell receptor delta chains below come from one sample, sequenced in a study of Vδ1+ human thymocytes (dated by TCRdb to 2016 to 2018). Beyond this particular receptor, the publication reports: Thymic TRG and TRD repertoires appeared highly polyclonal with Gaussian CDR3 length distributions, unlike oligoclonal peripheral blood repertoires.

These receptors lack a known antigen. Reads for this sample came from an Illumina MiSeq. RNA extraction was carried out with the RNeasy mini kit, and reverse transcription was then done using Superscript III. To generate the CDR3 amplicons, a multiplex PCR was run using pooled V-gene forward primers together with a constant-region reverse primer that carried Illumina adaptor overhangs. For TCRdb, the public reads were processed anew by CATT, and duplicate DNA sequences were folded into one row. The sample data list over 20,000 delta-chain clones, and 6.5% to 10% of these were observed just once. Of the sample, 0.75% to 1% falls within the top ten clones. The sequenced sample consisted of Vdelta1+ gamma-delta thymocytes from the thymus. In the paper's terms, the cell subset or site label means: FACS-sorted CD3+ TCRalphabeta- TCRVdelta1+ TCRVdelta2- thymocytes. The receptor set was obtained from a child less than two years old who had congenital heart surgery.

There are a few counts of this clone. The chain couples TRDV1 to TRDJ1; a possible D gene is TRDD2 (7 bases). The CDR3 has 18 residues. Germline V lookup: CDR1 TSWWSYY, CDR2 QGS. Trimming stripped 4 bases from V and 0 bases from J, with 21 bases between. CDR3 loop: CALGGSFLPLGYTDKLIF. As DNA, the CDR3 is TGTGCTCTTGGGGGATCATTCCTACCTCTGGGGTACACCGATAAACTCATCTTT.

The V gene is TRDV1, the J gene TRDJ1; possible D gene TRDD3, 10 bases. Trimming stripped 4 bases from V and 0 bases from J, with 30 bases between. This CDR3 region has 21 residues. From germline, CDR1 is TSWWSYY and CDR2 QGS. CDR3 sequence: CALGGPFLRYWGMGDTDKLIF. The CDR3, as DNA: TGTGCTCTTGGGGGTCCCTTCCTACGGTACTGGGGGATGGGGGACACCGATAAACTCATCTTT.

This clone was counted a few times. The rearrangement joins TRDV1 to TRDJ1; TRDD3 aligns across 7 bases. Germline CDR1 reads TSWWSYY; CDR2 reads QGS. The CDR3 runs 18 residues. Trimming cost V 4 bases and J 3 bases; bases outside gene matches: 17. The CDR3 loop is CALGGPTLLGRGSDKLIF. DNA of the CDR3: TGTGCTCTTGGGGGACCTACGTTACTGGGGAGGGGGTCCGATAAACTCATCTTT.

This clone was seen only a few times. J is TRDJ1 and V is TRDV1; D is possibly TRDD3 (6 bases). The CDR3 spans 19 residues. In germline, CDR1 is TSWWSYY, CDR2 QGS. Trimming took off 5 bases at V and 4 bases at J, with 29 bases between the two ends. CDR3 bases: TGTGCTCTTGGGCACCCGACGGCTCCTCATCGTGGGGGTTACGATAAACTCATCTTT. Amino acids: CALGHPTAPHRGGYDKLIF.

This clone was seen a handful of times. The genes are TRDV1 and TRDJ2, with TRDD3 identical over 11 bases. The germline V gene encodes CDR1 TSWWSYY and CDR2 QGS. This CDR3 region has 24 residues. Trimming took 4 bases from V and 0 from J; bases not matched to a gene: 25. CDR3 residues: CALGVTPSYLRLGGYGSLTAQLFF. The CDR3 nucleotides are TGTGCTCTTGGGGTCACACCTTCCTACTTACGCCTTGGGGGATACGGCTCTTTGACAGCACAACTCTTCTTT.

Concerning this clone itself: A read error is the likely source, as a far larger clone sits one nucleotide away. The rearrangement uses TRDV2 and TRDJ1; possible D gene TRDD3, 6 bases. The J gene, not given by TCRdb, was assigned here from a germline match of the nucleotide sequence. V lost 3 bases, J lost 4 bases, and 23 bases lay in between. The CDR3 consists of 17 residues. Germline V gene lookup returns CDR1 GEAIGNYY and CDR2 EKD. This chain's CDR3 is CACDSQDRGKYNDKLIF. DNA for the CDR3: TGTGCCTGTGACTCGCAGGACCGGGGGAAGTACAACGATAAACTCATCTTT.

This clone was observed a handful of times. This chain connects TRDV1 to TRDJ1, with D unclear. With 2 bases removed from V and 3 bases from J, the gap between germline ends came to 19 bases. CDR1 is TSWWSYY, CDR2 QGS, per germline. CDR3 length equals 17 residues. CDR3 region: CALGEGIYRRDPDKLIF. The CDR3 region has the DNA TGTGCTCTTGGGGAAGGAATTTACCGGAGGGACCCCGATAAACTCATCTTT.

This clone came up a few times. V usage is TRDV1 and J usage is TRDJ1; tentatively, D is TRDD2 (5 bases). The ends were cut back, 1 base at V and 2 bases at J, with 17 bases in the middle. This CDR3 spans 17 amino acids. Germline CDR1 TSWWSYY, CDR2 QGS. The CDR3 bases are TGTGCTCTTGGGGAACCCCTTTCCCCTACTCTTACCGATAAACTCATCTTT. Translated, it gives CALGEPLSPTLTDKLIF.

The sample holds a few counts of this clone. This sequence joins TRDV1 and TRDJ1, with D tentatively TRDD1 or TRDD3 (5 bases each). Germline V gives CDR1 TSWWSYY, CDR2 QGS. Trimming left V 3 bases short and J 0 bases short, with 11 bases between. The CDR3 consists of 15 residues. The DNA for the CDR3 is TGTGCTCTTGGGGACTTAAATACGAACACCGATAAACTCATCTTT. Protein: CALGDLNTNTDKLIF.

Here the J gene is TRDJ1 and the V gene is not called; the table gives TRDD3 as D, unverified against the DNA. The CDR3 totals 16 residues. The CDR3 nucleotides read TGTGCTCTTGGGCCCCCGCCGTGGGGATACACCGATAAACTCATCTTT. This codes for CALGPPPWGYTDKLIF.

This clone was seen a handful of times. The chain links TRDV1 to TRDJ1, with 8 bases that match TRDD2. This CDR3 comprises 19 residues. Germline V gene data show CDR1 as TSWWSYY and CDR2 as QGS. The V and J ends lost 5 bases and 4 bases, in that order; junction bases with no gene match: 21. CDR3 amino acids: CALGTQLLPRGERGDKLIF. DNA of the CDR3: TGTGCTCTTGGGACACAGCTCCTTCCTAGAGGCGAGAGGGGCGATAAACTCATCTTT.

This clone was observed a few times. This rearrangement joins TRDV1 to TRDJ1; 8 bases match TRDD3. The CDR3 has 21 amino acids. From germline, CDR1 is TSWWSYY and CDR2 QGS. V dropped 1 base and J dropped 0; count of bases not matched to a gene: 19. This CDR3 reads CALGERGLPPTDGGYTDKLIF. Written as DNA, the CDR3 is TGTGCTCTTGGGGAACGGGGACTTCCTCCCACCGATGGGGGATACACCGATAAACTCATCTTT.

This clone was recorded a few times. The chain carries TRDV1 and TRDJ1; 7 bases are shared with TRDD3. This CDR3 is 18 amino acids long. V trimming: 1 base; J trimming: 1 base; junction bases outside the gene matches: 12. Germline V lookup: CDR1 TSWWSYY, CDR2 QGS. The chain's CDR3 is CALGEPYLGARGTDKLIF. In DNA, the CDR3 is TGTGCTCTTGGGGAACCGTATCTGGGGGCCCGGGGCACCGATAAACTCATCTTT.

In this sample, this clone turned up a few times. The chain has TRDV1 and TRDJ1; the match to TRDD3 covers 9 bases. Losses at the gene ends were 2 bases for V and 0 bases for J; bases not matched to a gene: 19. CDR1 TSWWSYY and CDR2 QGS come from the germline V gene. This CDR3 has 21 residues. The CDR3 loop reads CALGEMVLRLLGEGYTDKLIF. The CDR3 region has the DNA TGTGCTCTTGGGGAAATGGTCCTCAGATTACTGGGGGAGGGGTACACCGATAAACTCATCTTT.

This chain connects TRDV1 to TRDJ1; 7 nucleotides match TRDD3. Germline loops: CDR1 TSWWSYY, CDR2 QGS. Unmatched junction bases numbered 15, after V lost 5 bases and J lost 0 bases. The CDR3 is 18 residues long. CDR3 DNA: TGTGCTCTTGGGTTCCGAGCGCTGGGGGCCGACAACACCGATAAACTCATCTTT. It translates to CALGFRALGADNTDKLIF.

The V gene was left uncalled, and the J gene is TRDJ1; TRDD3 was called by the table and not checked on the DNA. CDR3 length equals 24 residues. CDR3 sequence: CALGERGGRHYWGISPPSADKLIF. For the CDR3, the DNA is TGTGCTCTTGGGGAACGAGGGGGCCGCCATTACTGGGGGATTAGTCCCCCTAGCGCTGATAAACTCATCTTT.

The chain links TRDV1 to TRDJ1, with D possibly TRDD3 on 5 matching bases. No J gene is reported in TCRdb; it was inferred here by comparing the DNA with germline. V gave up 2 bases and J gave up 4 bases, with 20 bases separating them. Germline values: CDR1 TSWWSYY, CDR2 QGS. This CDR3 spans 17 amino acids. DNA for the CDR3: TGTGCTCTTGGGGAAAAGCTAATGGGGACAACCTACGATAAACTCATCTTT. Translation gives CALGEKLMGTTYDKLIF.

The rearrangement joins TRDV1 to TRDJ1, with TRDD3 identical over 9 bases. The V segment lost 0 bases and the J segment 3 bases; nucleotides outside the gene matches: 11. The germline V gene has CDR1 TSWWSYY and CDR2 QGS. The CDR3 has 18 amino acids. CDR3 DNA sequence: TGTGCTCTTGGGGAACTACCCCCCGTACTGGGGGAAGCCGATAAACTCATCTTT. Translating gives CALGELPPVLGEADKLIF.

This clone was detected only a few times. The chain couples TRDV1 to TRDJ1, with D perhaps matching TRDD3 (6 bases). This CDR3 contains 17 residues. CDR1 is TSWWSYY and CDR2 is QGS in the germline V gene. Trimming stripped 0 bases from V and 2 bases from J, with 16 bases between. CDR3 sequence: CALGELIDWAETDKLIF. CDR3 coding DNA: TGTGCTCTTGGGGAACTAATAGACTGGGCCGAGACCGATAAACTCATCTTT.